The rows below give T cell receptor beta chains drawn from one sample of a study of beta chain bispecific antibodies for T cell cancers. The antigens for these receptors are not known. MiXCR, run by TCRdb on the 5' RACE reads, gives a single entry per CDR3 protein. This table has about 20,000 distinct CDR3 sequences, about 2% appearing once. Sequenced here: healthy donor T cells cultured with leukemia cells, sampled from a culture containing a bispecific antibody targeting TCR Vbeta12. Receptors originate from a human donor in good health. Some clones in this sample may be carry-over from other donors' samples. Each CDR3 is given with its conserved first and last residue. D genes are given only for firm matches. Clone size is stated in some rows and not others, as once, few, many or a class when expanded.

D | J | size | V | length | CDR3 | DNA
NA | TRBJ2-5 | many | TRBV19 | 12 | CASRSGGETQYF | TGTGCCAGTAGGAGTGGGGGAGAGACCCAGTACTTC
NA | TRBJ2-1 | many | TRBV7-9 | 11 | CASSPLGEQFF | TGTGCCAGCAGCCCCCTGGGTGAGCAGTTCTTC
NA | TRBJ2-1 | many | TRBV9 | 15 | CASSAMGQNLNEQFF | TGTGCCAGCAGCGCCATGGGACAAAACCTCAATGAGCAGTTCTTC
NA | TRBJ2-3 | many | TRBV7-9 | 16 | CASSASRLGEVDTQYF | TGTGCCAGCAGCGCAAGCCGGCTCGGGGAGGTTGATACGCAGTATTTT
NA | TRBJ1-6 | many | TRBV28 | 16 | CASSFSPGAPNSPLHF | TGTGCCAGCAGTTTCTCTCCCGGGGCACCCAATTCACCCCTCCACTTT
NA | TRBJ2-1 | many | TRBV25-1 | 14 | CASGGWGDSNEQFF | TGTGCCAGCGGAGGCTGGGGGGACTCGAATGAGCAGTTCTTC
NA | TRBJ2-5 | many | TRBV9 | 14 | CASSREGGQETQYF | TGTGCCAGCAGCCGCGAGGGGGGCCAAGAGACCCAGTACTTC
TRBD2 | TRBJ2-1 | many | TRBV2 | 15 | CASMGLAGGRDEQFF | TGTGCCAGCATGGGACTAGCGGGGGGGCGGGATGAGCAGTTCTTC
TRBD1 | TRBJ2-7 | few | TRBV10-3 | 14 | CATFPGTGVSEQYF | TGTGCCACCTTCCCCGGGACAGGGGTCAGCGAGCAGTACTTC
TRBD1 | TRBJ1-2 | many | TRBV7-8 | 15 | CASSQPRDRVNGYTF | TGTGCCAGCAGCCAACCCCGGGACAGGGTGAATGGCTACACCTTC
NA | TRBJ2-3 | many | TRBV4-1 | 14 | CASSDRGATDTQYF | TGCGCCAGCAGCGATAGGGGCGCGACAGATACGCAGTATTTT
TRBD1 | TRBJ2-7 | many | TRBV5-4 | 15 | CASSFRGQGAYEQYF | TGTGCCAGCAGCTTTCGAGGGCAGGGGGCCTACGAGCAGTACTTC
NA | TRBJ1-3 | many | TRBV27 | 15 | CASSLSSQVGNTIYF | TGTGCCAGCAGTTTGTCCTCTCAAGTTGGAAACACCATATATTTT
NA | TRBJ1-2 | many | TRBV30 | 11 | CAWDHSYGYTF | TGTGCCTGGGACCACAGTTATGGCTACACCTTC
TRBD2 | TRBJ2-3 | many | TRBV13 | 18 | CASSPSLAGGPGTDTQYF | TGTGCCAGCAGCCCCAGCCTAGCGGGGGGGCCGGGCACAGATACGCAGTATTTT
NA | TRBJ1-5 | many | TRBV5-1 | 13 | CASSEGGNQPQHF | TGCGCCAGCAGCGAGGGGGGCAATCAGCCCCAGCATTTT
NA | TRBJ2-2 | many | TRBV19 | 16 | CASSMWSPGSAGELFF | TGTGCCAGTAGTATGTGGTCGCCGGGGAGTGCCGGGGAGCTGTTTTTT
NA | TRBJ2-3 | many | TRBV20-1 | 12 | CIVPQNTDTQYF | TGCATTGTCCCTCAAAACACAGATACGCAGTATTTT
TRBD2 | TRBJ2-1 | many | TRBV5-1 | 13 | CASSAGTSNEQFF | TGCGCCAGCAGCGCTGGGACTAGCAATGAGCAGTTCTTC
NA | TRBJ2-1 | medium-sized | TRBV5-1 | 16 | CASIPSPNDREDEQFF | TGCGCCAGCATACCTTCCCCAAATGACAGGGAGGATGAGCAGTTCTTC
TRBD1 | TRBJ2-5 | many | TRBV10-3 | 11 | CAIRTGETQYF | TGTGCCATCCGGACAGGAGAGACCCAGTACTTC
TRBD1 | TRBJ2-1 | medium-sized | TRBV2 | 15 | CASNHPWTGPIEQFF | TGTGCCAGCAACCACCCTTGGACAGGCCCCATTGAGCAGTTCTTC
TRBD1 | TRBJ2-5 | many | TRBV20-1 | 15 | CSAAPFDRGKETQYF | TGCAGTGCCGCCCCCTTCGACAGGGGTAAGGAGACCCAGTACTTC
NA | TRBJ2-7 | NA | TRBV10-3 | 11 | CATSEEDEQYF | TGTGCCACTTCCGAGGAGGACGAGCAGTACTTC
TRBD1 | TRBJ2-7 | few | TRBV2 | 13 | CASSPDRLYEQYF | TGTGCCAGCAGCCCGGACAGGCTCTACGAGCAGTACTTC
NA | TRBJ2-3 | many | TRBV20-1 | 15 | CSAYVGATSTDTQYF | TGCAGTGCGTACGTGGGGGCCACTAGCACAGATACGCAGTATTTT
NA | TRBJ2-1 | many | TRBV27 | 16 | CASSPSSGPPSNEQFF | TGTGCCAGCAGCCCCTCCTCCGGGCCCCCCTCGAATGAGCAGTTCTTC
NA | TRBJ2-5 | many | TRBV5-1 | 12 | CASSERAETQYF | TGCGCCAGCAGTGAAAGGGCTGAGACCCAGTACTTC
NA | TRBJ1-1 | NA | TRBV19 | 15 | CASGFLKVTSTEAFF | TGTGCCAGTGGGTTTTTGAAGGTAACGTCCACTGAAGCTTTCTTT
NA | TRBJ1-1 | many | TRBV10-3 | 14 | CAISEFRLNTEAFF | TGTGCCATCAGTGAGTTCAGATTGAACACTGAAGCTTTCTTT
TRBD1 | TRBJ2-7 | NA | TRBV12-3/TRBV12-4 | 12 | CASRQTGREQYF | TGTGCCAGCAGGCAGACAGGGCGCGAGCAGTACTTC
NA | TRBJ2-2 | many | TRBV27 | 12 | CASSLRTGELFF | TGTGCCAGCAGTCTCCGAACCGGGGAGCTGTTTTTT
NA | TRBJ1-1 | NA | TRBV19 | 15 | CASSMPGGGYTEAFF | TGTGCCAGTAGTATGCCCGGGGGTGGCTACACTGAAGCTTTCTTT
TRBD1 | TRBJ1-6 | many | TRBV20-1 | 15 | CSASAGGIRASPLHF | TGCAGTGCTAGTGCAGGGGGTATAAGAGCTTCACCCCTCCACTTT
NA | TRBJ1-2 | many | TRBV20-1 | 13 | CSPPLPANYGYTF | TGCAGTCCTCCTCTACCAGCTAACTATGGCTACACCTTC
TRBD1 | TRBJ2-7 | many | TRBV18 | 17 | CASSRTVQGAILYEQYF | TGTGCCAGCTCACGAACCGTACAGGGGGCGATACTTTACGAGCAGTACTTC
NA | TRBJ2-2 | many | TRBV6-6 | 14 | CASNTGRLPGELFF | TGTGCCAGCAATACAGGGAGGTTGCCCGGGGAGCTGTTTTTT
NA | TRBJ1-2 | many | TRBV6-4 | 15 | CASSDDYTGSYGYTF | TGTGCCAGCAGTGACGATTACACAGGATCATACGGCTACACCTTC
TRBD1 | TRBJ2-2 | medium-sized | TRBV20-1 | 15 | CSARDLTGITGELFF | TGCAGTGCTAGGGACCTGACAGGGATCACCGGGGAGCTGTTTTTT
TRBD1 | TRBJ1-1 | many | TRBV18 | 15 | CASSPRQGVGTEAFF | TGTGCCAGCTCACCGCGACAGGGGGTCGGAACTGAAGCTTTCTTT
NA | TRBJ2-1 | many | TRBV7-3 | 21 | CASSITSSRRTTSSSYNEQFF | TGTGCCAGCAGCATCACGTCCTCTAGGCGGACAACCAGTAGCTCCTACAATGAGCAGTTCTTC
TRBD2 | TRBJ2-3 | medium-sized | TRBV10-3 | 15 | CAISGRGGHTDTQYF | TGTGCCATCAGTGGTCGGGGGGGCCACACAGATACGCAGTATTTT
NA | TRBJ2-6 | many | TRBV6-5 | 16 | CASSYSTLSGANVLTF | TGTGCCAGCAGTTACTCGACCCTCTCTGGGGCCAACGTCCTGACTTTC
NA | TRBJ2-7 | many | TRBV7-6 | 12 | CASSAGSHEQYF | TGTGCCAGCAGTGCGGGGTCCCACGAGCAGTACTTC
NA | TRBJ1-5 | many | TRBV5-6 | 14 | CASKKSYSNQPQHF | TGTGCCAGCAAAAAGTCCTATAGCAATCAGCCCCAGCATTTT
NA | TRBJ2-3 | many | TRBV30 | 14 | CAWSEATVTDTQYF | TGTGCCTGGAGTGAAGCGACCGTCACAGATACGCAGTATTTT
NA | TRBJ2-2 | many | TRBV19 | 16 | CASSPGVPGPTGELFF | TGTGCCAGTAGTCCCGGTGTCCCCGGCCCCACCGGGGAGCTGTTTTTT
NA | TRBJ2-2 | many | TRBV5-1 | 14 | CASSLGGGTGELFF | TGCGCCAGCAGCTTAGGAGGGGGCACCGGGGAGCTGTTTTTT
TRBD1 | TRBJ2-7 | many | TRBV11-2 | 16 | CASSHGATTGSYEQYF | TGTGCCAGCAGCCACGGTGCCACGACAGGGAGTTACGAGCAGTACTTC
NA | TRBJ2-7 | many | TRBV6-5 | 14 | CASSFLSEAGEQYF | TGTGCCAGCAGTTTCCTGTCGGAAGCGGGCGAGCAGTACTTC
NA | TRBJ2-2 | many | TRBV27 | 12 | CASSPWAGELFF | TGTGCCAGCAGCCCCTGGGCCGGGGAGCTGTTTTTT
NA | TRBJ2-1 | many | TRBV2 | 14 | CASSASSQEVKQFF | TGTGCCAGCAGTGCCTCCTCGCAGGAAGTTAAGCAGTTCTTC
NA | TRBJ2-1 | many | TRBV27 | 13 | CASSFTSGGEQFF | TGTGCCAGCAGTTTCACAAGTGGAGGTGAGCAGTTCTTC
NA | TRBJ2-7 | many | TRBV5-1 | 13 | CASSLGISYEQYF | TGCGCCAGCAGCTTGGGGATCTCCTACGAGCAGTACTTC